This T cell receptor beta chain is drawn from a study of lymphopenia after photon versus proton radiotherapy. Study-level points and caveats: Proton therapy kept repertoires fairly stable, unlike photons, which gained effector/memory cells.

A word on this clone: Its antigen is not known.

TCRdb's copy holds only in-frame clones and misses some; the assay was immunoSEQ multiplex PCR. The table lists more than 20,000 clones, more than 80% of them singletons, with roughly a quarter in the top ten. The length of the CDR3 is 17 residues. The V gene lost 1 base and the J gene lost 0 bases, with 15 bases spanning the gap. The germline V gene encodes CDR1 SEHNR and CDR2 FQNEAQ (reference sequence). The specimen was peripheral blood, collected from a patient treated with photon-based radiotherapy. The rearrangement links TRBV7-9 to TRBJ1-2; D gene ambiguous. This sequence originates from a middle-aged man with gastric cancer. The CDR3 is CASSLVGSYPANYGYTF. CDR3 nucleotides: TGTGCCAGCAGCTTAGTAGGTAGTTATCCCGCTAACTATGGCTACACCTTC.